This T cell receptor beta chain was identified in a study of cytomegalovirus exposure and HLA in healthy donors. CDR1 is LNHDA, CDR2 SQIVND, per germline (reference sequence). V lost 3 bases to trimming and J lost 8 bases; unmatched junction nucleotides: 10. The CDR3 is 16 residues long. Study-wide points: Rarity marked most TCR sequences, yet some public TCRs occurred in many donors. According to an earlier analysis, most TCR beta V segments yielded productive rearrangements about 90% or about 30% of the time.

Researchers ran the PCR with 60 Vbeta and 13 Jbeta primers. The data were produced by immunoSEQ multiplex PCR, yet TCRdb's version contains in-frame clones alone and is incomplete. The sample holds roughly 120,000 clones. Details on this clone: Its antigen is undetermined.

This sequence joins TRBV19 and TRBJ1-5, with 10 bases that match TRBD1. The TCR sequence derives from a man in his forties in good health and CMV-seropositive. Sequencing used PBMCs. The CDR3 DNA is TGTGCCAGTAGTATCTCCCCGGGACAGGGGTGGGAGCCCCAGCATTTT. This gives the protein CASSISPGQGWEPQHF.